The present T cell receptor (beta chain) was sequenced within a study of radiotherapy plus CTLA-4 blockade in lung cancer. Study-wide results and caveats: TCR clones from tumors expanded in blood after radiotherapy plus ipilimumab.

Lung cancer patients with chemo-refractory metastatic non-small-cell disease were given focal radiation plus CTLA-4 blockade with ipilimumab. The data were produced by immunoSEQ multiplex PCR, yet TCRdb's version contains in-frame clones alone and is incomplete. The table includes fewer than 70,000 clones, about 80% detected once. As regards this clone: Antigen specificity is unknown.

Trimming cost V 7 bases and J 0 bases, with 19 bases left between them. Germline CDR1 is MNHEY and CDR2 is SMNVEV (reference sequence). The CDR3 runs to 18 residues. The chain recombines TRBV27 with TRBJ2-6; D is perhaps TRBD1 (5 bases). The TCR comes from a human donor with non-small cell lung cancer who had a complete response to radiotherapy plus ipilimumab. The sequenced sample was peripheral blood, obtained from a patient treated with radiotherapy plus ipilimumab. For the CDR3, the DNA is TGTGCCAGCAAGTATCAGGGTAGTCCACTCTCTGGGGCCAACGTCCTGACTTTC. Translating it yields CASKYQGSPLSGANVLTF.